This T cell receptor beta chain was retrieved from a study of T cell clonality in common variable immunodeficiency. Study-wide results and limits: T cell subpopulation sequencing would be needed to explain CVID clonality. CVID patient heterogeneity limited repertoire-clinical complication correlations. Compared with controls, CVID subjects had fewer shared TCRbeta clones.

Equal genomic DNA amounts from CVID and control samples were sequenced. Assay used: immunoSEQ multiplex PCR; TCRdb lists only in-frame clones, some missing. Altogether about 39,000 clones were found in the sample, and no singletons occur. This clone was observed at least ten times. The antigen remains unidentified. The CDR3 extends 3 residues past the end of the read, so its final part is completed from the germline J gene. The V and J ends lost 3 bases and 4 bases respectively, with 10 bases between them. Germline loops: CDR1 LNHDA, CDR2 SQIVND (reference sequence). The CDR3 is 14 amino acids. This receptor was taken from a person aged 18 to 75 in good health. V and J are TRBV19 and TRBJ1-5, with TRBD1 as a possible D gene (5 bases). The sequenced sample was peripheral blood mononuclear cells. CDR3 DNA (partial): TGTGCCAGTAGTATCAGGGAGAATAATCAGCCC. It translates to CASSIRENNQP. The whole CDR3 protein reads CASSIRENNQPQHF.